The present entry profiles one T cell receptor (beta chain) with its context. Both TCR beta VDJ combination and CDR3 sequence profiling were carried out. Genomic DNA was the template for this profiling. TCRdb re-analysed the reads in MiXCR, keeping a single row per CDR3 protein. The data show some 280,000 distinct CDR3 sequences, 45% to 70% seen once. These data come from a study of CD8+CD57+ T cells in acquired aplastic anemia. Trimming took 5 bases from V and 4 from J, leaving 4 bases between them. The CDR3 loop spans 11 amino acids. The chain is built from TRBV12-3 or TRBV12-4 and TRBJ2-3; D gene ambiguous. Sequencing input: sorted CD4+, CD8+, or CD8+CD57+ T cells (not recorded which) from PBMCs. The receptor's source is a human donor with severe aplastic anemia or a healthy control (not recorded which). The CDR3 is CASSHSDTQYF. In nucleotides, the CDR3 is TGTGCCAGCAGTCATTCAGATACGCAGTATTTT.